Listed below are T cell receptor beta chains from one sample, sequenced in a study of T cell changes during pregnancy in multiple sclerosis. TCRdb's copy holds only in-frame clones and misses some; the assay was immunoSEQ multiplex PCR. Among 20,000 or so clones listed, around 86% were seen once. The specimen comprised CD8+ T cells from peripheral blood mononuclear cells, sampled in the third trimester of pregnancy. These receptors were obtained from a female donor in good health, enrolled as a control in a pregnancy study. CDR3s include the opening cysteine and the closing phenylalanine or tryptophan. The D gene is left open where the match is weak. The listing skips clone size in some rows; elsewhere it reads once, few, many or a size class.

CDR3aa | CDR3nt | d_gene | j_gene | abundance | v_gene
CASSDSGGGNGEQFF | TGTGCCAGCAGTGACTCTGGGGGGGGGAATGGTGAGCAGTTCTTC | TRBD2 | TRBJ2-1 | NA | TRBV6-4
CASSLGTGSYEQYF | TGTGCCAGCAGCCTCGGGACAGGGAGCTACGAGCAGTACTTC | TRBD1 | TRBJ2-7 | NA | TRBV7-9
CASSGTGIYEQYF | TGTGCCAGCAGTGGGACAGGGATATACGAGCAGTACTTC | TRBD1 | TRBJ2-7 | NA | TRBV6-1
CASSPGGARQETQYF | TGTGCCAGCAGCCCGGGGGGGGCCCGCCAAGAGACCCAGTACTTC | TRBD2 | TRBJ2-5 | NA | TRBV9
CASSVGANTEAFF | TGTGCCAGCAGCGTAGGGGCGAACACTGAAGCTTTCTTT | NA | TRBJ1-1 | NA | TRBV9
CTSSQRSQPQHF | TGCACCAGCAGCCAACGTAGCCAGCCCCAGCATTTT | NA | TRBJ1-5 | NA | TRBV1
CASSPTRMNNSPLHF | TGCGCCAGCAGCCCGACGCGGATGAATAATTCACCCCTCCACTTT | NA | TRBJ1-6 | NA | TRBV4-3
CASSQLGRGTQYF | TGCGCCAGCAGCCAGTTGGGGAGGGGTACCCAGTACTTC | TRBD2 | TRBJ2-5 | NA | TRBV4-3
CASSLRRGLSHEQYF | TGTGCCAGCAGCTTGCGGAGGGGGCTCTCCCACGAGCAGTACTTC | NA | TRBJ2-7 | NA | TRBV13
CASRASGGAGETQYF | TGCGCCAGCAGGGCTAGCGGGGGGGCCGGGGAGACCCAGTACTTC | TRBD2 | TRBJ2-5 | NA | TRBV5-1
CASSFIEQPQHF | TGTGCCAGCAGTTTCATTGAGCAGCCCCAGCATTTT | NA | TRBJ1-5 | NA | TRBV28
CASSQFGSGTEAFF | TGTGCCAGCAGCCAATTTGGGAGCGGCACTGAAGCTTTCTTT | NA | TRBJ1-1 | NA | TRBV5-5
CAWWQGFGNTGELFF | TGTGCCTGGTGGCAGGGCTTTGGGAACACCGGGGAGCTGTTTTTT | NA | TRBJ2-2 | once | TRBV30
CASSLDGLAGGLYNEQFF | TGTGCCAGCAGCTTAGACGGACTAGCGGGGGGACTATACAATGAGCAGTTCTTC | TRBD2 | TRBJ2-1 | NA | TRBV7-2
CASSPGPGREPQHF | TGTGCCAGCTCCCCGGGCCCCGGGAGGGAGCCCCAGCATTTT | NA | TRBJ1-5 | NA | TRBV7-9
CASRDRGLSNEQFF | TGTGCCAGCAGGGACAGGGGGCTCAGCAATGAGCAGTTCTTC | TRBD1 | TRBJ2-1 | NA | TRBV27
CAISESGGGQYEQYF | TGTGCCATCAGTGAGTCTGGGGGAGGGCAGTACGAGCAGTACTTC | TRBD2 | TRBJ2-7 | NA | TRBV10-3
CASSDSGTSGDEQYF | TGTGCCAGCAGTGACTCTGGGACTAGCGGGGACGAGCAGTACTTC | TRBD2 | TRBJ2-7 | NA | TRBV6-4
CASSPGGDRQPQHF | TGTGCCAGCAGCCCGGGGGGGGATCGACAGCCCCAGCATTTT | NA | TRBJ1-5 | NA | TRBV5-5
CASSFDRNYGYTF | TGTGCCAGCAGTTTCGACAGAAACTATGGCTACACCTTC | NA | TRBJ1-2 | few | TRBV27
CASRERGLSYEQYF | TGTGCCAGCAGGGAGCGGGGGCTCTCCTACGAGCAGTACTTC | TRBD2 | TRBJ2-7 | once | TRBV27
CASSPTGGVDYEQYF | TGTGCCAGCAGCCCAACGGGGGGGGTCGACTACGAGCAGTACTTC | TRBD2 | TRBJ2-7 | NA | TRBV9
CASSLEWGQGDGYTF | TGCGCCAGCAGCTTGGAGTGGGGACAGGGGGATGGCTACACCTTC | TRBD1 | TRBJ1-2 | medium-sized | TRBV5-1
CASSLGGGISNTGELFF | TGTGCCAGCAGCTTAGGGGGCGGGATTTCGAACACCGGGGAGCTGTTTTTT | NA | TRBJ2-2 | NA | TRBV7-6
CASSNGRGTDTEAFF | TGTGCCAGCAGCAATGGGAGGGGAACGGACACTGAAGCTTTCTTT | NA | TRBJ1-1 | NA | TRBV7-9
CASSAQGPSNNQPQHF | TGTGCCAGCAGTGCACAGGGTCCCTCCAACAATCAGCCCCAGCATTTT | NA | TRBJ1-5 | NA | TRBV27
CASSPPGASGGSVIQYF | TGTGCCAGCAGCCCCCCGGGGGCTAGCGGGGGGAGTGTCATTCAGTACTTC | TRBD2 | TRBJ2-4 | NA | TRBV7-2
CASSFWGQTYEQYF | TGTGCCAGCAGTTTTTGGGGACAGACCTACGAGCAGTACTTC | TRBD1 | TRBJ2-7 | NA | TRBV28
CASSQEGGDLDTQYF | TGCGCCAGCAGCCAAGAGGGGGGGGATCTGGATACGCAGTATTTT | TRBD2 | TRBJ2-3 | once | TRBV4-1
CAWRGEGPEAFF | TGTGCCTGGAGGGGGGAGGGGCCTGAAGCTTTCTTT | NA | TRBJ1-1 | NA | TRBV30
CASRPTGDPYGYTF | TGCGCCAGCAGGCCGACGGGGGACCCCTATGGCTACACCTTC | NA | TRBJ1-2 | NA | TRBV4-1
CASSELGHPHF | TGTGCCAGCAGTGAATTGGGGCATCCACACTTC | NA | TRBJ2-7 | NA | TRBV25-1
CASSQEGGTGNTIYF | TGCGCCAGCAGCCAAGAGGGGGGGACTGGAAACACCATATATTTT | NA | TRBJ1-3 | once | TRBV4-3
CASSPGTASNVEAFF | TGCGCCAGCAGCCCGGGGACAGCGTCCAATGTTGAAGCTTTCTTT | TRBD1 | TRBJ1-1 | once | TRBV4-3
CASGGGVETQYF | TGTGCCAGCGGCGGGGGGGTGGAGACCCAGTACTTC | TRBD2 | TRBJ2-5 | NA | TRBV7-2
CASSLVLAGLNNEQFF | TGTGCCAGCAGCTTAGTACTAGCGGGGCTTAACAATGAGCAGTTCTTC | TRBD2 | TRBJ2-1 | NA | TRBV13
CASSFGTGANSPLHF | TGTGCCAGCAGCTTTGGGACAGGGGCTAATTCACCCCTCCACTTT | TRBD1 | TRBJ1-6 | NA | TRBV11-3
CASSQTQGHLNQPQHF | TGCGCCAGCAGCCAAACACAGGGACACTTGAATCAGCCCCAGCATTTT | NA | TRBJ1-5 | NA | TRBV4-1
CASSRQPGTGGNEQFF | TGCGCCAGCAGCCGCCAACCCGGGACAGGGGGCAATGAGCAGTTCTTC | TRBD1 | TRBJ2-1 | NA | TRBV4-3
CASTYWGGPYEQYF | TGTGCCAGCACCTACTGGGGGGGCCCCTACGAGCAGTACTTC | NA | TRBJ2-7 | once | TRBV6-6
CASSYGQGIFNQPQHF | TGTGCCAGCAGCTACGGACAGGGGATTTTCAATCAGCCCCAGCATTTT | TRBD1 | TRBJ1-5 | NA | TRBV5-8
CASSRGTYTGELFF | TGTGCCAGCAGCCGAGGGACTTACACCGGGGAGCTGTTTTTT | NA | TRBJ2-2 | NA | TRBV7-2
CASSPPLTTEAFF | TGTGCCAGCTCACCGCCACTGACTACTGAAGCTTTCTTT | NA | TRBJ1-1 | NA | TRBV18
CASSSPGLNTEAFF | TGTGCCAGTAGTAGCCCGGGGTTGAACACTGAAGCTTTCTTT | NA | TRBJ1-1 | few | TRBV19
CASSYLGLPWGYTF | TGTGCCAGCAGTTACCTCGGACTCCCATGGGGCTACACCTTC | NA | TRBJ1-2 | NA | TRBV6-5
CASSEPGTSEYNEQFF | TGTGCCAGCAGCGAACCCGGGACTAGCGAGTACAATGAGCAGTTCTTC | TRBD2 | TRBJ2-1 | NA | TRBV13
CASSPGQKGQFF | TGTGCCAGCAGTCCGGGACAAAAAGGGCAGTTCTTC | NA | TRBJ2-1 | few | TRBV2
CASSQTGNYGYTF | TGTGCCAGCAGTCAGACAGGGAACTATGGCTACACCTTC | TRBD1 | TRBJ1-2 | NA | TRBV27
CASRPHDSYNSPLHF | TGTGCCAGCAGGCCACATGACTCCTATAATTCACCCCTCCACTTT | NA | TRBJ1-6 | NA | TRBV28
CASSQQQGAKNIQYF | TGCGCCAGCAGCCAGCAACAGGGGGCCAAAAACATTCAGTACTTC | TRBD1 | TRBJ2-4 | NA | TRBV4-3
CASSQGITEQYGYTF | TGCGCCAGCAGCCAGGGTATTACAGAGCAATATGGCTACACCTTC | NA | TRBJ1-2 | NA | TRBV4-3
CASGQPQGGYGYTF | TGTGCCAGCGGTCAACCACAGGGGGGCTATGGCTACACCTTC | TRBD1 | TRBJ1-2 | NA | TRBV9
CASSSPQGVGAYEQYF | TGCGCCAGCAGCTCCCCACAGGGGGTTGGGGCCTACGAGCAGTACTTC | TRBD1 | TRBJ2-7 | NA | TRBV5-1
CASRGQANYGYTF | TGTGCCAGCAGGGGACAGGCTAACTATGGCTACACCTTC | TRBD1 | TRBJ1-2 | NA | TRBV25-1
CASSLVGTGIADTQYF | TGTGCCAGCAGCTTAGTAGGGACAGGGATCGCAGATACGCAGTATTTT | TRBD1 | TRBJ2-3 | NA | TRBV7-3
CASSSAGVNEAFF | TGTGCCAGCAGCTCGGCGGGGGTAAATGAAGCTTTCTTT | NA | TRBJ1-1 | NA | TRBV7-9
CASSQLNRGGYTF | TGCGCCAGCAGCCAGCTCAACAGGGGTGGCTACACCTTC | TRBD1 | TRBJ1-2 | once | TRBV4-1
CASSLRPRDRVTYEQYF | TGTGCCAGCAGTTTGCGCCCCCGGGACAGGGTGACCTACGAGCAGTACTTC | TRBD1 | TRBJ2-7 | NA | TRBV27
CATSRDRGSGEQYF | TGTGCCACCAGCAGAGATAGGGGGTCCGGAGAGCAGTACTTC | NA | TRBJ2-7 | NA | TRBV15
CSVDGTVQNYGYTF | TGCAGCGTTGACGGGACAGTCCAAAACTATGGCTACACCTTC | TRBD1 | TRBJ1-2 | NA | TRBV29-1